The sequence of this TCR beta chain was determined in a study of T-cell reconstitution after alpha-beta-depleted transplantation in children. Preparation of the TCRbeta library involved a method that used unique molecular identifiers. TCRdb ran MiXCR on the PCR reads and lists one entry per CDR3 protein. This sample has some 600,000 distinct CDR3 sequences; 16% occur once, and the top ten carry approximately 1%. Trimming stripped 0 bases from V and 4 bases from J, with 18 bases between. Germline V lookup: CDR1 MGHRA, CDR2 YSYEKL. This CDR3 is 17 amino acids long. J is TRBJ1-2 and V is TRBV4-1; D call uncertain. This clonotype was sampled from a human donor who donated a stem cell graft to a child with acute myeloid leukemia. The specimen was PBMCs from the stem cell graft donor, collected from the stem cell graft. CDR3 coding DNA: TGCGCCAGCAGCCAAGAGCCTTACAGCTCCCGGGGCTATGGCTACACCTTC. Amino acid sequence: CASSQEPYSSRGYGYTF.